This passage covers 21 T cell receptor beta chains from one sample sequenced in a study of metastatic and nonmetastatic thyroid tumors. No patient received treatment before thyroid surgery. TCRdb recomputed clones from the PCR reads via MiXCR. This table holds about 30,000 clones, 16% found once. The source material was blood. These receptors came from a female donor with papillary thyroid cancer or a benign thyroid nodule (not recorded which). Some clones in this sample may be carry-over from other donors' samples.

This clone was detected ten times or more. This chain uses TRBV12-3 or TRBV12-4 with TRBJ1-2; perhaps TRBD1 as D (5 bases). This CDR3 contains 13 residues. The germline V and J ends were trimmed by 8 bases and 6 bases, with 16 bases remaining between them. The CDR3 nucleotides are TGTGCCAGCGGAACAGTTGGGGGTCATGGCTACACCTTC. Its translation: CASGTVGGHGYTF.

This clone occurred many times. The V gene is TRBV19, the J gene TRBJ2-1; 8 bases fit TRBD1. Trimming took 5 bases from V and 6 from J; bases not matched to a gene: 3. The CDR3 extends over 13 amino acids. Germline CDR1 is LNHDA and CDR2 is SQIVND (reference sequence). CDR3 sequence reads: CASSFGTGNEQFF. CDR3 DNA sequence: TGTGCCAGTAGTTTCGGGACAGGCAATGAGCAGTTCTTC.

The CDR3 DNA is TGTGCCAGCACCCTGTGGATGAGGGAGGCCTTCTTT. Translated: CASTLWMREAFF. The V gene is TRBV6-1, the J gene TRBJ1-1; D gene ambiguous. This CDR3 spans 12 amino acids. The V and J ends lost 7 bases and 14 bases respectively, with 20 bases between them. Germline loops: CDR1 MNHNS, CDR2 SASEGT.

This clone appeared a few times. The CDR3 sequence is CASSQTDRQETQYF. The CDR3 nucleotides read TGTGCCAGCAGCCAGACAGACCGCCAAGAGACCCAGTACTTC. The genes are TRBV28 and TRBJ2-5; perhaps TRBD1 as D (5 bases). The CDR3 is made up of 14 amino acids. From germline, CDR1 is MDHEN and CDR2 SYDVKM. V dropped 6 bases and J dropped 1 base, with 12 bases sitting between them.

Within the sample, this clone is medium-sized. The CDR3 sequence is CASSLQGTTYNEQFF. In nucleotides, the CDR3 is TGTGCCAGCAGCTTGCAGGGGACGACCTACAATGAGCAGTTCTTC. The chain is built from TRBV11-3 and TRBJ2-1, with a weak D call TRBD1 (6 bases). The V gene's germline CDR1 is SGHNT and CDR2 YENEEA. V lost 3 bases and J lost 2, with 11 bases in between. This CDR3 spans 15 amino acids.

To note about this clone: This CDR3 fails to terminate in the conserved phenylalanine or tryptophan, so it likely reflects a read error. CDR3 DNA sequence: TGTGCCAGCAGACCCACAGGGACGGGGAATTCACCCCTCCACTCT. It is translated as CASRPTGTGNSPLHS. V usage is TRBV3-1 and J usage is TRBJ1-6, with D perhaps matching TRBD1 (6 bases). Per germline, CDR1 LGHDT and CDR2 YNNKEL (reference sequence). The V gene lost 6 bases and the J gene lost 7 bases, with 16 bases spanning the gap. This CDR3 has 15 amino acids.

The CDR3 region has the DNA TGTGCCAGCAGCGTAGATGGAGGGACGAACTACGAGCAGTACTTC. As protein: CASSVDGGTNYEQYF. The chain employs TRBV9 and TRBJ2-7; D may be TRBD2 (6 bases). Trimming removed 0 bases at V and 3 bases at J, with 13 bases between. The length of the CDR3 is 15 residues. Germline-derived CDR1 and CDR2 are SGDLS and YYNGEE.

This clone was observed a handful of times. This chain's CDR3 is CASSINTGELFF. For the CDR3, the DNA is TGTGCCAGTAGTATAAACACCGGGGAGCTGTTTTTT. The chain has TRBV19 and TRBJ2-2; no clear D. Trimming took 2 bases from V and 2 from J, leaving 0 bases between them. The germline V gene has CDR1 LNHDA and CDR2 SQIVND (reference sequence). The CDR3 length is 12 residues.

This clone was observed many times. This chain links TRBV11-3 with TRBJ2-5; D not certain. V lost 5 bases to trimming and J lost 5 bases, with 18 bases between them. The CDR3 runs to 15 residues. Germline V gene sequence: CDR1 SGHNT, CDR2 YENEEA. CDR3 in amino acids: CASSPLPDASETQYF. The CDR3 DNA reads TGTGCCAGCAGCCCGCTCCCTGACGCGTCCGAGACCCAGTACTTC. Full variable domain (rest looked up from reference TRBV11-3 and TRBJ2-5): EAGVVQSPRYKIIEKKQPVAFWCNPISGHNTLYWYLQNLGQGPELLIRYENEEAVDDSQLPKDRFSAERLKGVDSTLKIQPAELGDSAVYLCASSPLPDASETQYFGPGTRLLVL.

Worth noting for this clone: A read error may explain this, as a much larger clone is one base away. Distinct nucleotide sequences in the sample also encode this CDR3. The rearrangement uses TRBV3-1 and TRBJ2-1, with 8 positions matching TRBD2. This CDR3 is built from 16 residues. Losses at the gene ends were 0 bases for V and 8 bases for J; bases not matched to a gene: 9. CDR1 and CDR2 from the germline V gene are LGHDT and YNNKEL (reference sequence). The DNA of the CDR3 is TGTGCCAGCAGCCAAGAGTATAGCGGGATATACGATGAGCAGTTCTTC. Residues: CASSQEYSGIYDEQFF.

V gene TRBV6-1 combines with J gene TRBJ1-5; D gene uncertain. In germline, CDR1 is MNHNS, CDR2 SASEGT. The length of the CDR3 is 14 residues. V lost 5 bases, J lost 4 bases, and 12 bases lay in between. The CDR3 reads CASSPARSNQPQHF. The CDR3 DNA reads as TGTGCCAGCAGTCCTGCGCGTTCGAATCAGCCCCAGCATTTT.

This clone appeared many times. V gene TRBV19 combines with J gene TRBJ2-7, with a tentative D call TRBD2 (7 bases). The CDR3 totals 19 residues. Trimming removed 5 bases at V and 4 bases at J, with 30 bases between. Per germline, CDR1 LNHDA and CDR2 SQIVND (reference sequence). Here the CDR3 DNA reads TGTGCCAGTAGTGCCCGCGGGGGCATGGAGGTGACGAGAGAGTACGAGCAGTACTTC. It specifies CASSARGGMEVTREYEQYF.

This clone was seen a single time. This chain uses TRBV11-2 with TRBJ2-3, with 7 nucleotides matching TRBD1. V lost 1 base to trimming and J lost 5 bases; unmatched junction nucleotides: 6. CDR1 and CDR2 from the germline V gene are SGHAT and FQNNGV. This CDR3 is built from 15 residues. This CDR3 reads CASSLGEGAVDTQYF. In DNA, the CDR3 is TGTGCCAGCAGCTTAGGAGAGGGGGCAGTAGATACGCAGTATTTT.

This clone rates as medium-sized. V and J are TRBV20-1 and TRBJ1-6; possibly TRBD1 for D (6 bases). There are 15 residues in the CDR3. Trimming removed 5 bases at V and 8 bases at J, with 19 bases between. Germline lookup yields CDR1 DFQATT and CDR2 SNEGSKA (reference sequence). For the CDR3, the DNA is TGCAGTGCTTTTGACAGGAGGACGGTGGATTCACCCCTCCACTTT. Translating gives CSAFDRRTVDSPLHF.

This clone was seen ten or more times. This chain joins TRBV20-1 and TRBJ2-3, with TRBD2 matching over 7 bases. Germline CDR1 reads DFQATT; CDR2 reads SNEGSKA (reference sequence). Unmatched junction bases numbered 17, after V lost 6 bases and J lost 5 bases. CDR3 length: 16 amino acids. DNA for the CDR3: TGCAGTGCCTATACGACCGGGGGAGCGGGACTAGATACGCAGTATTTT. This encodes CSAYTTGGAGLDTQYF.

In its sample, this clone is medium-sized (0.01 to 0.1%). The gene calls are TRBV7-2 and TRBJ2-7, with 7 bases lining up with TRBD1. The CDR3 contains 16 residues. After removal of 4 bases from V and 1 base from J, the junction contained 10 bases not matched to a gene. From germline, CDR1 is SGHTA and CDR2 FQGNSA. The CDR3 spells CASSYLDRVASYEQYF. In DNA, the CDR3 is TGTGCCAGCAGCTACTTAGACAGGGTAGCGTCCTACGAGCAGTACTTC.

This clone was counted ten times or more. Mismatch with germline at one junction end may stem from a read error. This chain connects TRBV18 to TRBJ2-7; a possible D gene is TRBD1 (5 bases). CDR1 is KGHSH and CDR2 is LQKENI in the germline V gene. The CDR3 runs 14 residues. As DNA, the CDR3 is TGTGCCAGCTCCCCACGGACACCCTCCTACGAGCAGTACTTC. This gives the protein CASSPRTPSYEQYF.

At least ten counts were recorded for this clone. The chain couples TRBV20-1 to TRBJ2-3, with 10 bases fitting TRBD2. This CDR3 comprises 14 residues. V was pared by 5 bases and J by 7 bases, with 9 bases of the junction left unmatched. CDR1 and CDR2 from the germline V gene are DFQATT and SNEGSKA (reference sequence). The CDR3 nucleotides read TGCAGTGCTTCTCTAGCGGGAGCCTTCTATACGCAGTATTTT. Translating it yields CSASLAGAFYTQYF.

This clone was found many times. This rearrangement joins TRBV7-9 to TRBJ2-7, with D uncertain. CDR1 is SEHNR and CDR2 is FQNEAQ in the germline V gene (reference sequence). V was shortened by 5 bases and J by 4 bases, with 15 bases between the two germline ends. The CDR3 runs to 14 residues. The CDR3 DNA reads TGTGCCAGCAGCCCGAGCGCCACGCGATACGAGCAGTACTTC. This sequence encodes CASSPSATRYEQYF.

This clone has a count of ten or more. The rearrangement links TRBV6-1 to TRBJ2-1; 7 bases line up with TRBD2. There are 15 residues in the CDR3. The ends lost 2 bases at V and 5 bases at J; junction bases unmatched: 6. The germline CDR1 and CDR2 sequences are MNHNS and SASEGT. The CDR3 region has the DNA TGTGCCAGCAGTGAAAGGCGCGCGGGGGACAATGAGCAGTTCTTC. This sequence encodes CASSERRAGDNEQFF.

The J gene is TRBJ1-2, the V gene TRBV4-2, with 9 bases that match TRBD1. Germline loops: CDR1 LGHNA, CDR2 YNFKEQ. This CDR3 contains 16 residues. Germline trimming cut 1 base from V and 4 bases from J; bases unmatched to any gene: 7. The CDR3 spells CASSQASDRGVYGYTF. The CDR3 bases are TGTGCCAGCAGCCAAGCGTCGGACAGGGGAGTCTATGGCTACACCTTC.